These 23 T cell receptor beta chains were sequenced from one sample in a study of PD-L1 blockade in urothelial cancer. The method was immunoSEQ multiplex PCR; TCRdb's version includes in-frame clones alone and lacks a portion of them. Among under 40,000 clones listed, approximately 82% were seen once. This specimen consisted of PBMCs, obtained around atezolizumab (anti-PD-L1) treatment. These receptors all stem from a man aged 60 to 75 with urothelial cancer.

The chain has TRBV10-3 and TRBJ1-1, with D uncertain. The germline V gene encodes CDR1 ENHRY and CDR2 SYGVKD. The CDR3 has 13 residues. Trimming cost V 2 bases and J 4 bases, with 8 bases left between them. CDR3 loop: CAISEVFGTEAFF. DNA for the CDR3: TGTGCCATCAGTGAGGTATTCGGCACTGAAGCTTTCTTT.

This clone was observed a single time. The chain has TRBV30 and TRBJ2-3; 7 bases are shared with TRBD2. The CDR3 is 16 residues long. Trimming took 2 bases from V and 3 from J; bases not matched to a gene: 11. The V gene's germline CDR1 is GTSNPN and CDR2 SVGIG (reference sequence). CDR3: CAWSWFHPGRTDTQYF. In DNA, the CDR3 is TGTGCCTGGAGTTGGTTTCACCCCGGGAGGACAGATACGCAGTATTTT.

A single count supports this clone. The chain joins TRBV28 to TRBJ2-7, with 7 bases aligning to TRBD1. Trimming at V came to 7 bases and at J to 0 bases, leaving 6 bases not matched to a gene. The germline V gene encodes CDR1 MDHEN and CDR2 SYDVKM. The CDR3 runs to 14 residues. CDR3 in DNA: TGTGCCAGCAACACCGGACAGGTCTCCTACGAGCAGTACTTC. This codes for CASNTGQVSYEQYF.

The chain has TRBV6-5 and TRBJ2-1; 9 bases align to TRBD1. V dropped 4 bases and J dropped 8; count of bases not matched to a gene: 6. The germline V gene encodes CDR1 MNHEY and CDR2 SVGAGI. CDR3 length equals 14 residues. The CDR3 DNA follows: TGTGCCAGCAGTTCTTGGACAGGGGCGGATGAGCAGTTCTTC. The encoded protein is CASSSWTGADEQFF.

V is TRBV29-1 and J is TRBJ2-7; 9 bases align to TRBD2. V lost 8 bases and J lost 5; bases outside the gene matches: 10. The CDR3 consists of 13 residues. CDR1 is SQVTM, CDR2 ANQGSEA, per germline. The CDR3 DNA is TGCAGCACGGTAGCGGGAGCCTCAGACGAGCAGTACTTC. Residues: CSTVAGASDEQYF.

V usage is TRBV30 and J usage is TRBJ2-2; perhaps TRBD2 as D (6 bases). V was pared by 4 bases and J by 4 bases, with 10 bases between. Germline CDR1 and CDR2: GTSNPN and SVGIG (reference sequence). This CDR3 is built from 13 residues. The CDR3 DNA reads TGTGCCTGGACCCCCGGGGGCACCGGGGAGCTGTTTTTT. Its protein is CAWTPGGTGELFF. Drawing the rest from reference TRBV30 and TRBJ2-2, the complete variable domain is SQTIHQWPATLVQPVGSPLSLECTVEGTSNPNLYWYRQAAGRGLQLLFYSVGIGQISSEVPQNLSASRPQDRQFILSSKKLLLSDSGFYLCAWTPGGTGELFFGEGSRLTVL.

This chain uses TRBV7-9 with TRBJ1-1, with a tentative D call TRBD1 (5 bases). The CDR3 spans 14 residues. CDR1 and CDR2 from the germline V gene are SEHNR and FQNEAQ (reference sequence). The V and J ends lost 4 bases and 1 base respectively, with 10 bases between them. The CDR3 DNA is TGTGCCAGCAGCTCAGACAGACCGAACACTGAAGCTTTCTTT. This translates into CASSSDRPNTEAFF.

J is TRBJ2-4 and V is TRBV19; a possible D gene is TRBD2 (6 bases). The CDR3 loop spans 17 amino acids. The ends were cut back, 2 bases at V and 0 bases at J, with 14 bases in the middle. In germline, CDR1 is LNHDA, CDR2 SQIVND (reference sequence). The CDR3 here is CASSIFGRDIAKNIQYF. The CDR3 coding sequence is TGTGCCAGTAGTATATTCGGGAGAGATATAGCCAAAAACATTCAGTACTTC.

The chain combines TRBV11-2 with TRBJ1-5; D possibly corresponds to TRBD1 (5 bases). Germline CDR1 SGHAT, CDR2 FQNNGV. V was pared by 5 bases and J by 1 base, with 9 bases between. The CDR3 is 14 amino acids. CDR3 amino acids: CASSKDRSNQPQHF. The DNA of the CDR3 is TGTGCCAGCAGCAAAGACAGAAGCAATCAGCCCCAGCATTTT.

The chain combines TRBV7-9 with TRBJ2-7; D gene unclear. V was trimmed by 5 bases and J by 3 bases, leaving 8 bases between them. Germline-derived CDR1 and CDR2 are SEHNR and FQNEAQ (reference sequence). This CDR3 comprises 12 residues. The CDR3 spells CASSLVSYEQYF. In DNA, the CDR3 is TGTGCCAGCAGCCTGGTTAGCTACGAGCAGTACTTC.

The chain employs TRBV18 and TRBJ2-7; the D is unclear. This CDR3 region has 12 residues. Germline values: CDR1 KGHSH, CDR2 LQKENI. The ends were cut back, 6 bases at V and 3 bases at J, with 9 bases in the middle. The CDR3 DNA follows: TGTGCCAGCTCCTCCACGGTCTACGAGCAGTACTTC. Its translation: CASSSTVYEQYF.

This clone was recorded once. This rearrangement joins TRBV19 to TRBJ1-5; D ambiguous. The CDR3 is made up of 14 amino acids. In germline, CDR1 is LNHDA, CDR2 SQIVND (reference sequence). The ends were cut back, 3 bases at V and 0 bases at J, with 6 bases in the middle. Here the CDR3 reads CASSIYFSNQPQHF. The CDR3 coding sequence is TGTGCCAGTAGTATTTACTTTAGCAATCAGCCCCAGCATTTT.

Only one count was recorded for this clone. The chain is built from TRBV10-2 and TRBJ2-7; 11 bases are a match to TRBD1. This CDR3 comprises 14 residues. The J segment lost 2 bases and the V segment lost 4 bases, leaving 1 base of the junction unmatched. Germline V lookup: CDR1 WSHSY, CDR2 SAAADI. CDR3 in amino acids: CASSAGQGAYEQYF. The CDR3 region has the DNA TGCGCCAGCAGTGCGGGACAGGGGGCCTACGAGCAGTACTTC.

CDR3 DNA: TGTGCCAGCAGCGGCAGGGGGCAGGACGAGCAGTACTTC. It codes for CASSGRGQDEQYF. The chain recombines TRBV5-4 with TRBJ2-7, with 8 positions matching TRBD1. This CDR3 region has 13 residues. Per germline, CDR1 SGHNT and CDR2 YYREEE (reference sequence). V gave up 4 bases and J gave up 5 bases; unmatched junction bases: 5.

The V and J genes are TRBV2 and TRBJ2-7, with 11 bases matching TRBD2. The V and J ends lost 2 bases and 3 bases, in that order; junction bases with no gene match: 6. CDR3 size: 16 residues. Germline assignment: CDR1 SNHLY and CDR2 FYNNEI. In DNA form, the CDR3 reads TGTGCCAGCAGTGAAATACTAGCGGGAGAAAACTACGAGCAGTACTTC. This encodes CASSEILAGENYEQYF.

V gene TRBV10-3 combines with J gene TRBJ2-7; D is unclear. Trimming cost V 6 bases and J 0 bases, with 6 bases left between them. Germline V CDR1 and CDR2: ENHRY, SYGVKD. The CDR3 consists of 12 residues. CDR3 DNA sequence: TGTGCCATCAGCGACATCTCCTACGAGCAGTACTTC. Encoded protein: CAISDISYEQYF.

The chain links TRBV6-5 to TRBJ1-1; 7 bases line up with TRBD1. V was pared by 6 bases and J by 1 base, with 8 bases of the junction left unmatched. From germline, CDR1 is MNHEY and CDR2 SVGAGI. The CDR3 sequence is 15 residues long. In DNA, the CDR3 is TGTGCCAGCAGACTAGGGACAGCCCAGAACACTGAAGCTTTCTTT. It encodes CASRLGTAQNTEAFF.

V usage is TRBV6-6 and J usage is TRBJ2-5; D not certain. This CDR3 contains 14 residues. The germline CDR1 and CDR2 sequences are MNHNY and SVGAGI (reference sequence). Trimming took 0 bases from V and 3 from J, leaving 8 bases between them. CDR3: CASSYSSTKETQYF. CDR3 coding DNA: TGTGCCAGCAGTTACTCGTCCACAAAAGAGACCCAGTACTTC.

The V gene is TRBV7-8, the J gene TRBJ1-2; 8 bases agree with TRBD1. This CDR3 has 13 residues. The junction had 9 bases not matched to a gene; V was cut back by 8 bases and J by 7 bases. Germline CDR1 reads SGHVS; CDR2 reads FQNEAQ. The CDR3 DNA follows: TGTGCCAGCTCTGACAGGGGCTTAGGTGGCTACACCTTC. This encodes CASSDRGLGGYTF.

The rearrangement joins TRBV30 to TRBJ2-7, with 13 bases fitting TRBD2. The trim removed 2 bases at V and 4 bases at J, leaving 2 bases unmatched. The germline gives CDR1 GTSNPN, CDR2 SVGIG (reference sequence). CDR3 length equals 14 residues. Here the CDR3 reads CAWSWTSGSYEQYF. CDR3 DNA: TGTGCCTGGAGTTGGACTAGCGGGAGTTACGAGCAGTACTTC.

This clone has just a few counts. The V gene is TRBV5-4, the J gene TRBJ2-7, with a weak D call TRBD1 (6 bases). Germline CDR1 is SGHNT and CDR2 is YYREEE (reference sequence). V was trimmed by 5 bases and J by 0 bases, leaving 15 bases between them. CDR3 length equals 15 residues. The CDR3 DNA follows: TGTGCCAGCAGTTCAGGGACATTCGGCTCCTACGAGCAGTACTTC. It encodes CASSSGTFGSYEQYF.

This chain uses TRBV30 with TRBJ1-5; D remains ambiguous. The V end lost 2 bases, the J end lost 4 bases, and 15 bases lay between the germline ends. Per germline, CDR1 GTSNPN and CDR2 SVGIG (reference sequence). The CDR3 loop spans 15 amino acids. In DNA, the CDR3 is TGTGCCTGGAGTCCGACACGAGTAGGTAATCAGCCCCAGCATTTT. Encoded protein: CAWSPTRVGNQPQHF.

V and J are TRBV5-1 and TRBJ2-1, with D maybe TRBD2 (6 bases). This CDR3 region has 15 residues. From germline, CDR1 is SGHRS and CDR2 YFSETQ. The V end was cut by 3 bases, the J end by 8 bases, with 18 bases between. CDR3 region: CASSWGDSVRDEQFF. The DNA for the CDR3 is TGCGCCAGCAGCTGGGGGGACTCCGTTAGGGATGAGCAGTTCTTC.